A single sample is the source of the 20 T cell receptor beta chains below, sequenced in a study of control samples from healthy donors and cancer patients (TCRdb year 2020). Preparation of the library involved the immunoSEQ multiplex PCR assay. TCRdb provides this immuneACCESS table in a form limited to in-frame rearrangements. Some clones are lacking; in checked studies, under half of them reflect an unresolved V gene, and why the rest are absent is not known. The sample table records 65,000 to 100,000 clones; roughly 89% of these occur just once. 17% of the sample comes from the top ten. Sequencing input: blood. Source of these receptors: a man aged 50 to 60 in good health.

The CDR3 bases are TGCGCCAGTTCCAGAGGGAGCGGGGAGACCCAGTACTTC. Protein: CASSRGSGETQYF. V is TRBV10-2 and J is TRBJ2-5; tentatively, D is TRBD2 (6 bases). This CDR3 spans 13 amino acids. Per the germline V gene, CDR1 is WSHSY and CDR2 is SAAADI. Trimming took off 9 bases at V and 5 bases at J, with 16 bases between the two ends.

The CDR3 coding sequence is TGTGCCAGCAAAGTGGCCAGGGGAGAAAAACTGTTTTTT. This gives the protein CASKVARGEKLFF. The chain uses TRBV6-5 and TRBJ1-4, with D possibly being TRBD1 (6 bases). The V end was cut by 7 bases, the J end by 8 bases, with 14 bases between. Germline-derived CDR1 and CDR2 are MNHEY and SVGAGI. The CDR3 is 13 residues long.

The chain uses TRBV7-9 and TRBJ1-1; D possibly corresponds to TRBD1 (6 bases). V was clipped by 4 bases and J by 1 base, with 10 bases between them. Germline CDR1 SEHNR, CDR2 FQNEAQ (reference sequence). The CDR3 is 14 amino acids. The chain's CDR3 is CASSSQGRNTEAFF. The CDR3 coding sequence is TGTGCCAGCAGCTCACAGGGAAGGAACACTGAAGCTTTCTTT.

Regarding this clone: A junction boundary mismatches the germline segment, possibly from a read error. The rearrangement links TRBV5-4 to TRBJ1-2, with D possibly matching TRBD1 (5 bases). Germline V gene sequence: CDR1 SGHNT, CDR2 YYREEE (reference sequence). This CDR3 is built from 14 residues. This CDR3 is CASSSKGASYGHTF. CDR3 nucleotide sequence: TGTGCCAGCAGCTCCAAAGGGGCTTCCTATGGCCACACCTTC.

The genes are TRBV4-3 and TRBJ1-1; D gene ambiguous. V was pared by 0 bases and J by 6 bases, with 14 bases between. This CDR3 comprises 15 residues. The germline CDR1 and CDR2 sequences are LGHNA and YSLEER. The CDR3 bases are TGCGCCAGCAGCCAAGATTTGGGTGGGAGGGCTGAAGCTTTCTTT. This translates into CASSQDLGGRAEAFF.

The sample holds one count of this clone. The chain links TRBV27 to TRBJ1-1; D call uncertain. Germline loops: CDR1 MNHEY, CDR2 SMNVEV (reference sequence). This CDR3 spans 15 amino acids. V shed 2 bases and J shed 0 bases, with 10 bases lying between them. The CDR3 loop reads CASSLGGGLNTEAFF. In nucleotides, the CDR3 is TGTGCCAGCAGTTTAGGTGGCGGTTTGAACACTGAAGCTTTCTTT.

As to this clone: This CDR3 is also generated by other DNA sequences in the sample. The J gene is TRBJ1-5, the V gene TRBV18, with a tentative D call TRBD1 (5 bases). Per the germline V gene, CDR1 is KGHSH and CDR2 is LQKENI. The CDR3 covers 14 residues. V lost 3 bases to trimming and J lost 4 bases, with 10 bases between them. The CDR3 loop reads CASSPTGENQPQHF. The CDR3 nucleotides are TGTGCCAGCTCACCTACGGGGGAGAATCAGCCCCAGCATTTT.

The rearrangement uses TRBV2 and TRBJ1-2; D unclear. Trimming cost V 3 bases and J 2 bases, with 7 bases left between them. The germline gives CDR1 SNHLY, CDR2 FYNNEI. There are 13 residues in the CDR3. The CDR3 nucleotides read TGTGCCAGCAGTGACAGCCCCAACTATGGCTACACCTTC. Amino acid sequence: CASSDSPNYGYTF.

Comment on this clone: Other DNA sequences from this sample encode an identical CDR3 as well. The chain uses TRBV5-1 and TRBJ2-3, with a tentative D call TRBD1 (6 bases). The germline CDR1 and CDR2 sequences are SGHRS and YFSETQ. V lost 3 bases, J lost 5 bases, and 16 bases lay in between. The CDR3 extends over 15 amino acids. In nucleotides, the CDR3 is TGCGCCAGCAGCTGGGGCAGGGGACGAGAAGATACGCAGTATTTT. Encoded protein: CASSWGRGREDTQYF.

The genes are TRBV5-4 and TRBJ2-5, with TRBD2 as a possible D gene (5 bases). The V gene lost 5 bases and the J gene lost 2 bases, with 16 bases spanning the gap. This CDR3 spans 15 amino acids. Germline loops: CDR1 SGHNT, CDR2 YYREEE (reference sequence). CDR3 bases: TGTGCCAGCAGTACCCACCGGGATTTACAAGAGACCCAGTACTTC. Translated, it gives CASSTHRDLQETQYF.

The count of this clone is one. This chain links TRBV14 with TRBJ2-5; D unresolved. From germline, CDR1 is SGHDN and CDR2 FVKESK. This CDR3 has 14 residues. Trimming shortened V by 0 bases and J by 9 bases, and 14 bases separated the two germline ends. The CDR3: CASSQDARFLAQYF. The CDR3 DNA follows: TGTGCCAGCAGCCAAGACGCCCGGTTTTTGGCCCAGTACTTC.

The chain links TRBV24-1 to TRBJ2-1; TRBD1 agrees at 7 bases. The CDR3 spans 15 residues. Germline V lookup: CDR1 KGHDR, CDR2 SFDVKD. Losses at the gene ends were 4 bases for V and 3 bases for J; bases not matched to a gene: 5. CDR3 sequence (DNA): TGTGCCACCAGTGAGAAGGGACAGATCTACAATGAGCAGTTCTTC. Residues: CATSEKGQIYNEQFF.

The chain carries TRBV6-6 and TRBJ1-5, with 11 bases that match TRBD1. Germline CDR1 reads MNHNY; CDR2 reads SVGAGI (reference sequence). The CDR3 contains 16 residues. V shed 2 bases, J shed 7 bases, and the junction held 7 bases outside the gene matches. Here the CDR3 DNA reads TGTGCCAGCAGTTACCCGGGACAGGGGGAAAGACAGCCCCAGCATTTT. It is translated as CASSYPGQGERQPQHF.

This clone has a handful of counts. The rearrangement links TRBV4-1 to TRBJ1-6; 10 bases agree with TRBD1. The germline gives CDR1 MGHRA, CDR2 YSYEKL. J gave up 7 bases and V 6 bases, and 12 bases lay outside the gene matches. This CDR3 contains 17 residues. As DNA, the CDR3 is TGCGCCAGCAGTCGACAGGGCCCGGACAGGGGGAATTCACCCCTCCACTTT. Translation: CASSRQGPDRGNSPLHF.

The chain has TRBV29-1 and TRBJ1-4, with D possibly being TRBD1 (6 bases). Deletions cut 6 bases from V and 0 bases from J, with 8 bases between. The germline CDR1 and CDR2 sequences are SQVTM and ANQGSEA. CDR3 length equals 13 residues. The chain's CDR3 is CSVGGATNEKLFF. CDR3 nucleotide sequence: TGCAGCGTAGGGGGGGCAACTAATGAAAAACTGTTTTTT. Full variable domain (remainder filled in from reference TRBV29-1 and TRBJ1-4): SAVISQKPSRDICQRGTSLTIQCQVDSQVTMMFWYRQQPGQSLTLIATANQGSEATYESGFVIDKFPISRPNLTFSTLTVSNMSPEDSSIYLCSVGGATNEKLFFGSGTQLSVL.

V usage is TRBV12-3 or TRBV12-4 and J usage is TRBJ1-1; D unresolved. There are 12 residues in the CDR3. V gave up 7 bases and J gave up 7 bases, with 13 bases separating them. In DNA form, the CDR3 reads TGTGCCAGCACACCGGGAACTATTGAAGCTTTCTTT. Amino acids: CASTPGTIEAFF.

The chain combines TRBV14 with TRBJ1-6; D gene ambiguous. Germline V gives CDR1 SGHDN, CDR2 FVKESK. The CDR3 covers 16 residues. V was cut by 1 base and J by 9 bases, with 16 bases left in between. The CDR3 sequence: CASSQGFTGRASPLHF. DNA for the CDR3: TGTGCCAGCAGCCAAGGATTCACGGGAAGAGCTTCACCCCTCCACTTT. The complete variable domain, with remaining parts taken from reference TRBV14 and TRBJ1-6, reads EAGVTQFPSHSVIEKGQTVTLRCDPISGHDNLYWYRRVMGKEIKFLLHFVKESKQDESGMPNNRFLAERTGGTYSTLKVQPAELEDSGVYFCASSQGFTGRASPLHFGNGTRLTVT.

This clone was detected only once. The V gene is TRBV6-5, the J gene TRBJ2-6; weak D call: TRBD2 (5 bases). The CDR3 has 13 amino acids. V was shortened by 6 bases and J by 2 bases, with 5 bases between the two germline ends. Germline CDR1 is MNHEY and CDR2 is SVGAGI. Here the CDR3 DNA reads TGTGCCAGCAGCGGGACTGGGGCCAACGTCCTGACTTTC. Translated, it gives CASSGTGANVLTF.

The chain has TRBV9 and TRBJ2-6; D perhaps matches TRBD1 (5 bases). The germline V gene encodes CDR1 SGDLS and CDR2 YYNGEE. Trimming shortened V by 5 bases and J by 0 bases, and 12 bases separated the two germline ends. The CDR3 spans 16 residues. CDR3 DNA sequence: TGTGCCAGCAGTGGATTAACAGGCTCTGGGGCCAACGTCCTGACTTTC. Translation: CASSGLTGSGANVLTF. Variable domain in full (rest from reference TRBV9 and TRBJ2-6): DSGVTQTPKHLITATGQRVTLRCSPRSGDLSVYWYQQSLDQGLQFLIQYYNGEERAKGNILERFSAQQFPDLHSELNLSSLELGDSALYFCASSGLTGSGANVLTFGAGSRLTVL.

This chain's CDR3 is CASSLTLGPQHF. The CDR3 nucleotides read TGTGCCAGCAGTTTGACCCTCGGGCCCCAGCATTTT. The V and J genes are TRBV12-3 or TRBV12-4 and TRBJ1-5; D is uncertain. This CDR3 has 12 residues. Trimming cost V 3 bases and J 9 bases, with 9 bases left between them.